Given below is one T cell receptor (beta chain) in context. Sequencing was performed with immunoSEQ multiplex PCR; in TCRdb, only in-frame clones are kept and a portion is missing. There are roughly 80,000 clones in the sample; 85% to 95% occur only once, and roughly 0.94% lies in the top ten. Germline V gene data show CDR1 as SSHAT and CDR2 as FNYEAQ (reference sequence). CDR3 length equals 15 residues. V shed 1 base and J 11 bases; nucleotides not matched to a gene: 4. The data derive from a study of T cell changes during pregnancy in multiple sclerosis. The sequence came from a female donor with multiple sclerosis, enrolled in a pregnancy study. The rearrangement uses TRBV7-7 and TRBJ2-1; 14 bases match TRBD2. The source was peripheral blood, collected in the first trimester of pregnancy. DNA for the CDR3: TGTGCCAGCAGCTTAGGTGGACTAGCGGGAGGAAAGCAGTTCTTC. Translation: CASSLGGLAGGKQFF.